This TCR beta chain was documented in a study of blood T cell repertoires in COVID-19. The protocol was immunoSEQ multiplex PCR, while the TCRdb copy is restricted to in-frame clones and leaves out a portion. Among some 300,000 clones listed, around 90% were seen once. Germline CDR1 is MNHEY and CDR2 is SMNVEV (reference sequence). This CDR3 contains 15 residues. Of note for this clone: Its ends do not fully match the called genes, so a read error is possible.

The clonotype comes from a middle-aged woman with COVID-19, enrolled during active disease. Sample: peripheral blood. The V and J genes are TRBV27 and TRBJ1-4; D gene ambiguous. This CDR3 reads CASSLSVSINEKLFF. The CDR3, as DNA: TGTGCCAGCAGTTTATCAGTGTCTATTAATGAGAAACTGTTTTTT.